Presented here are 9 T cell receptor beta chains from one specimen sequenced in a study of blood T cells in healthy people across ages. Alongside a J-beta primer mix, a sample-barcoded 5' primer served in a second PCR lasting about 7 to 12 cycles. TCRdb reprocessed the 5' RACE reads with MiXCR, giving one entry per CDR3 protein. The sample carries 700,000 or so distinct CDR3 sequences, 22% recorded once. The sequencing input was blood. Source of these receptors: a man in his 70s in good health.

The chain couples TRBV9 to TRBJ1-2; perhaps TRBD1 as D (6 bases). Trimming shortened V by 0 bases and J by 0 bases, and 15 bases separated the two germline ends. Germline-derived CDR1 and CDR2 are SGDLS and YYNGEE. This CDR3 spans 17 amino acids. DNA for the CDR3: TGTGCCAGCAGCGTAGAGCCTACAGGGTTCTCTAACTATGGCTACACCTTC. Its translation is CASSVEPTGFSNYGYTF.

This rearrangement joins TRBV7-9 to TRBJ1-4; D uncertain. Trimming took 8 bases from V and 3 from J, leaving 13 bases between them. The CDR3 is 14 residues long. The V gene's germline CDR1 is SEHNR and CDR2 FQNEAQ (reference sequence). The CDR3 is CASSYSVANEKLFF. As DNA, the CDR3 is TGTGCCAGCTCTTATTCGGTGGCTAATGAAAAACTGTTTTTT.

The V and J genes are TRBV4-1 and TRBJ2-5; possibly TRBD2 for D (6 bases). Germline values: CDR1 MGHRA, CDR2 YSYEKL. With 6 bases removed from V and 2 bases from J, the gap between germline ends came to 25 bases. CDR3 length: 18 amino acids. The CDR3 sequence is CASSLGTVGAGGQETQYF. The CDR3 DNA reads TGCGCCAGCAGTTTGGGGACTGTCGGGGCTGGGGGACAAGAGACCCAGTACTTC.

This clonotype was counted at least ten times. The genes are TRBV2 and TRBJ2-5; weak D call: TRBD2 (6 bases). The J call may not be correct, given that the DNA end is closer to TRBJ2-7. The germline CDR1 and CDR2 sequences are SNHLY and FYNNEI. The CDR3 spans 16 residues. CDR3 in amino acids: CASSEGSWRGADEQYV. DNA for the CDR3: TGTGCCAGCAGTGAAGGATCTTGGAGGGGAGCCGACGAGCAGTACGTC.

A few counts support this clonotype. The rearrangement joins TRBV6-1 to TRBJ2-4; TRBD1 matches 8 bases. The germline V gene encodes CDR1 MNHNS and CDR2 SASEGT. The CDR3 has 19 amino acids. The V gene end was trimmed by 7 bases and the J gene end by 1 base; junction bases not matched to a gene: 18. This CDR3 is CASIGLSDRDVGAKNIQYF. CDR3 nucleotides: TGTGCCAGCATCGGCCTCTCGGACAGGGATGTGGGGGCCAAAAACATTCAGTACTTC.

The rearrangement links TRBV4-3 to TRBJ2-1; 9 nucleotides align to TRBD2. Trimming at V came to 2 bases and at J to 7 bases, leaving 21 bases not matched to a gene. Germline assignment: CDR1 LGHNA and CDR2 YSLEER. There are 20 residues in the CDR3. The CDR3 DNA reads TGCGCCAGCAGCCAATATGATGTAGCGGGAGTATATCGGATGGCGAATGAGCAGTTCTTC. Translation: CASSQYDVAGVYRMANEQFF.

This clonotype was recorded once. At one boundary the junction diverges from the germline segment, which might be a read error. The chain combines TRBV7-9 with TRBJ1-1; D uncertain. The CDR3 spans 14 residues. Germline loops: CDR1 SEHNR, CDR2 FQNEAQ (reference sequence). DNA for the CDR3: TGTGCCAGCAGCCCCCAAAACTTGAACACTGAAGCGTTCTTT. It is translated as CASSPQNLNTEAFF.

This clonotype was recorded at least ten times. The chain is built from TRBV28 and TRBJ2-2, with TRBD1 matching 7 bases. Germline-derived CDR1 and CDR2 are MDHEN and SYDVKM. Trimming at V came to 5 bases and at J to 1 base, leaving 4 bases not matched to a gene. CDR3 length: 15 residues. CDR3 DNA: TGTGCCAGCAGTCCCCGACAGGGGAACACCGGGGAGCTGTTTTTT. Protein: CASSPRQGNTGELFF.

There are a few counts of this clonotype. V and J are TRBV14 and TRBJ1-1; 9 bases align to TRBD1. The CDR3 totals 17 residues. Germline V gene sequence: CDR1 SGHDN, CDR2 FVKESK. V dropped 5 bases and J dropped 0; count of bases not matched to a gene: 10. This chain's CDR3 is CASSSTRDRAMNTEAFF. The DNA for the CDR3 is TGTGCCAGCAGCTCCACCCGGGACAGGGCCATGAACACTGAAGCTTTCTTT.